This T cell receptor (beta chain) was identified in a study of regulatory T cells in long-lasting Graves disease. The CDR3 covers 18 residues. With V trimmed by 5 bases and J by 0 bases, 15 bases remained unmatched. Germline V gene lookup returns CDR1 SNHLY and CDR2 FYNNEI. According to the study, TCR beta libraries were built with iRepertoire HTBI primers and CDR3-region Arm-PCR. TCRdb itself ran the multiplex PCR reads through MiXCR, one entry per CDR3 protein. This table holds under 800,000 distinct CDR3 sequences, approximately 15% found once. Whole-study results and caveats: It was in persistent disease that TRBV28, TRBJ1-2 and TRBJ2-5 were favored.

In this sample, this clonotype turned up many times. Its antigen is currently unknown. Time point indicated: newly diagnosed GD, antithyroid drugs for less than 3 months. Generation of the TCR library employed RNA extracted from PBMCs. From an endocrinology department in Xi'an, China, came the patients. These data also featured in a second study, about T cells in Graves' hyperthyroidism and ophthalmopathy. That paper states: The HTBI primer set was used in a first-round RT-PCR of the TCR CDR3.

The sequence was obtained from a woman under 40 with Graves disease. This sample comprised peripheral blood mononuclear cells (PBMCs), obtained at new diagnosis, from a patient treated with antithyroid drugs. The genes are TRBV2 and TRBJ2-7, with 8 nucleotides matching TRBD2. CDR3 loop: CASSSRLGLLADSYEQYF. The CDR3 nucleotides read TGTGCCAGCAGTTCACGCCTCGGATTACTAGCGGACTCCTACGAGCAGTACTTC. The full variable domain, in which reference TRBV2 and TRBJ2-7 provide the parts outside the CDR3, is EPEVTQTPSHQVTQMGQEVILRCVPISNHLYFYWYRQILGQKVEFLVSFYNNEISEKSEIFDDQFSVERPDGSNFTLKIRSTKLEDSAMYFCASSSRLGLLADSYEQYFGPGTRLTVT.